This entry describes one TCR beta chain. The data were obtained in a study of shared clonotypes between healthy human individuals. Some clones are missing from TCRdb's copy, which holds only in-frame ones; the method was immunoSEQ multiplex PCR. Here the sample spans around 500,000 clones, about 78% being singletons. This CDR3 contains 15 residues. The germline CDR1 and CDR2 sequences are SGHVS and FQNEAQ. Trimming stripped 0 bases from V and 4 bases from J, with 10 bases between. The receptor was isolated from a woman aged 40 to 50 in good health. Some clones in this sample may be carry-over from other donors' samples. The rearrangement links TRBV7-8 to TRBJ2-1; D perhaps matches TRBD2 (6 bases). Sequenced sample: PBMCs. The CDR3 here is CASSLAGLAYNEQFF. The DNA of the CDR3 is TGTGCCAGCAGCTTAGCAGGGCTAGCGTACAATGAGCAGTTCTTC.